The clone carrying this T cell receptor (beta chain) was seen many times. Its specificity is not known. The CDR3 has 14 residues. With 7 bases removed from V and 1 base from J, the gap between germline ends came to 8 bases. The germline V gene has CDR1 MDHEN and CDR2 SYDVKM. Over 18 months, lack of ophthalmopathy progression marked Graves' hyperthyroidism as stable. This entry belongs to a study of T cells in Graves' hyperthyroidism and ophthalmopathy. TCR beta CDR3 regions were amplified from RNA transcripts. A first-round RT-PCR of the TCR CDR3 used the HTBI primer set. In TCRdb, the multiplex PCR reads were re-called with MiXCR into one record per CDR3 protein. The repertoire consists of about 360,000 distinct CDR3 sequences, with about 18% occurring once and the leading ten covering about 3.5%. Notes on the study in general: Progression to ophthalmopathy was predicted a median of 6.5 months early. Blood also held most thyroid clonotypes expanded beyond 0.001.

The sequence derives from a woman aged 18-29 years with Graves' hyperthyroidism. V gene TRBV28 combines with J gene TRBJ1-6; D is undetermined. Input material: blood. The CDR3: CASTRESYNSPLHF. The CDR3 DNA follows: TGTGCCAGCACGCGGGAATCCTATAATTCACCCCTCCACTTT. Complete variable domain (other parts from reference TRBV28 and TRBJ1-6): DVKVTQSSRYLVKRTGEKVFLECVQDMDHENMFWYRQDPGLGLRLIYFSYDVKMKEKGDIPEGYSVSREKKERFSLILESASTNQTSMYLCASTRESYNSPLHFGNGTRLTVT.